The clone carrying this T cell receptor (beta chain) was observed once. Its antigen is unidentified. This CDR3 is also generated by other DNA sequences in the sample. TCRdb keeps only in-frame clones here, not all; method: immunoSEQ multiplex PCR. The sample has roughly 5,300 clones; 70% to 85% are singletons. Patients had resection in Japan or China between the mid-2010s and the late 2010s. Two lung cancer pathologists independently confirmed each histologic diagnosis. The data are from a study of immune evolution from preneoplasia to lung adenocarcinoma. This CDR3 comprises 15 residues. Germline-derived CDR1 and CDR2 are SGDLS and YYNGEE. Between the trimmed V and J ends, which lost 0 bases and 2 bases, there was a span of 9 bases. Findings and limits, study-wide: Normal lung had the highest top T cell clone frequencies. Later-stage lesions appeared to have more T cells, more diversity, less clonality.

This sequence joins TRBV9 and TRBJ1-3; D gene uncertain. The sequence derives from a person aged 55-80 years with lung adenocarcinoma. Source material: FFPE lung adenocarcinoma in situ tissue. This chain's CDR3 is CASSVGQGPGNTIYF. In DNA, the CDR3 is TGTGCCAGCAGCGTAGGTCAAGGGCCTGGAAACACCATATATTTT.